This T cell receptor beta chain was captured in a study of blood T cell repertoires in COVID-19. Study-wide context: Acute-phase and convalescent COVID-19 samples originated in the United States, Italy and Spain.

The CDR3 sequence is 12 residues long. Germline CDR1 and CDR2: LGHDT and YNNKEL (reference sequence). Trimming removed 1 base from V and 6 bases from J, with 6 bases in between. As processed by the authors: How many nucleated cells were present was estimated from reference gene primer amplification. Sequencing was performed with immunoSEQ multiplex PCR; in TCRdb, only in-frame clones are kept and a portion is missing. Clone size and the V and J calls come from that table; the DNA yielded D and trimming. This sample has 130,000 to 150,000 clones, with approximately 79% found just once. The chain carries TRBV3-1 (or the pseudogene TRBV3-2) and TRBJ1-2; tentative D call: TRBD1 (6 bases). The sample consisted of peripheral blood. This receptor was obtained from a man between 60 and 75 years old with acute or convalescent COVID-19. The CDR3 spells CASSQGGHGYTF. CDR3 nucleotide sequence: TGTGCCAGCAGCCAAGGGGGGCATGGCTACACCTTC.